This TCR beta chain was captured by sequencing in a study of T cell responses to AZD1222 COVID-19 vaccine. Study outcomes and limitations: Nearly half of unique spike-specific TCRs reportedly avoided B.1.351 and B.1.1.7 mutated regions. Recipients of two AZD1222 doses showed rising Spike-specific TCR breadth and depth.

CDR3 length: 15 residues. Between the trimmed V and J ends, which lost 3 bases and 3 bases, there was a span of 15 bases. Germline V gives CDR1 MNHEY, CDR2 SMNVEV (reference sequence). A note on this clone: Its antigen is not identified.

Only in-frame clones appear in the TCRdb table, and some are missing; sequencing was by immunoSEQ multiplex PCR. The repertoire holds about 100,000 clones, 70% to 90% seen once, with 10% to 13% in the top ten. This receptor was obtained from an adult who received the AZD1222 COVID-19 vaccine. V is TRBV27 and J is TRBJ2-7; weak D call: TRBD1 (6 bases). The material was peripheral blood, obtained 28 days after the second AZD1222 dose. The DNA for the CDR3 is TGTGCCAGCAGTTTCCGAGACAGGCTACACTACGAGCAGTACTTC. This gives the protein CASSFRDRLHYEQYF.